The next 25 T cell receptor beta chains were all read from a single sample in a study of blood T cell repertoires in COVID-19. The protocol was immunoSEQ multiplex PCR, while the TCRdb copy is restricted to in-frame clones and leaves out a portion. The sample lists 90,000 or so clones, 84% occurring once. Source material: peripheral blood. These receptors came from a man aged 55 to 70 with acute or convalescent COVID-19.

The chain has TRBV20-1 and TRBJ1-1, with 10 bases fitting TRBD1. Per germline, CDR1 DFQATT and CDR2 SNEGSKA (reference sequence). The CDR3 is 11 amino acids. The DNA for the CDR3 is TGCAGAGGACAGGGGGGCACTGAAGCTTTCTTT. It codes for CRGQGGTEAFF.

The chain couples TRBV6-2 or TRBV6-3 to TRBJ2-5; the match to TRBD2 covers 14 bases. Germline CDR1 MNHEY, CDR2 SVGEGT. This CDR3 has 19 amino acids. J gave up 1 base and V 5 bases, and 12 bases lay outside the gene matches. The CDR3 nucleotides are TGTGCCAGCAGTGAGGGGCGACTAGCGGGGGGGCCTGTCCAAGAGACCCAGTACTTC. Translation: CASSEGRLAGGPVQETQYF.

The rearrangement links TRBV7-9 to TRBJ1-3, with TRBD1 matching over 9 bases. CDR3 size: 18 residues. Germline V CDR1 and CDR2: SEHNR, FQNEAQ (reference sequence). V shed 0 bases, J shed 1 base, and the junction held 7 bases outside the gene matches. CDR3 region: CASSLARRTGDSGNTIYF. Written as DNA, the CDR3 is TGTGCCAGCAGCTTAGCGAGGCGGACAGGGGATTCTGGAAACACCATATATTTT.

The table lists this clone with a count of one. The chain recombines TRBV27 with TRBJ1-5; the D gene is possibly TRBD1 (6 bases). The CDR3 consists of 14 residues. Germline V gives CDR1 MNHEY, CDR2 SMNVEV (reference sequence). The germline V and J ends were trimmed by 7 bases and 0 bases, with 10 bases remaining between them. The CDR3 DNA follows: TGTGCCAGCAACCAGGGGTATAGCAATCAGCCCCAGCATTTT. It codes for CASNQGYSNQPQHF.

The rearrangement uses TRBV4-1 and TRBJ1-5; TRBD1 agrees at 8 bases. The CDR3 loop spans 15 amino acids. Germline trimming cut 1 base from V and 7 bases from J; bases unmatched to any gene: 6. CDR1 is MGHRA and CDR2 is YSYEKL in the germline V gene. The CDR3 bases are TGCGCCAGCAGCCAAGGGGGAGGGACAGGCCAGCCCCAGCATTTT. This encodes CASSQGGGTGQPQHF.

In its sample, this clone was seen a few times. The chain joins TRBV9 to TRBJ1-3, with 7 bases aligning to TRBD1. The CDR3 length is 17 residues. The trim removed 2 bases at V and 7 bases at J, leaving 15 bases unmatched. The germline CDR1 and CDR2 sequences are SGDLS and YYNGEE. The CDR3 here is CASSVSPEGARGNTIYF. CDR3 DNA: TGTGCCAGCAGCGTTTCTCCCGAGGGGGCGCGAGGGAACACCATATATTTT.

The chain employs TRBV2 and TRBJ2-5, with 7 nucleotides matching TRBD1. Germline lookup yields CDR1 SNHLY and CDR2 FYNNEI. With 6 bases clipped from V and 4 bases from J, the junction kept 5 bases outside the gene matches. The length of the CDR3 is 13 residues. The CDR3: CASSATGRETQYF. DNA for the CDR3: TGTGCCAGCAGCGCGACAGGGCGAGAGACCCAGTACTTC.

V gene TRBV6-1 combines with J gene TRBJ2-1; D is possibly TRBD1 (7 bases). Trimming shortened V by 3 bases and J by 9 bases, and 18 bases separated the two germline ends. This CDR3 spans 15 amino acids. Germline V CDR1 and CDR2: MNHNS, SASEGT. CDR3 sequence (DNA): TGTGCCAGCAGTGAGACAGGGAGGTTGGTAGGTGAGCAGTTCTTC. Translation: CASSETGRLVGEQFF.

This chain uses TRBV5-6 with TRBJ2-7; tentative D call: TRBD1 (6 bases). Germline CDR1 is SGHDT and CDR2 is YYEEEE. The V and J ends lost 2 bases and 1 base respectively, with 10 bases between them. The CDR3 loop spans 14 amino acids. The CDR3 here is CASSFGQRSYEQYV. The CDR3 coding sequence is TGTGCCAGCAGCTTTGGACAGAGATCCTACGAGCAGTACGTC.

The chain has TRBV27 and TRBJ2-4, with D possibly TRBD2 on 7 matching bases. CDR3 length: 15 residues. Trimming shortened V by 6 bases and J by 7 bases, and 19 bases separated the two germline ends. Germline CDR1 and CDR2: MNHEY and SMNVEV (reference sequence). The CDR3 spells CASRKGDRGANIQYF. In DNA, the CDR3 is TGTGCCAGCAGGAAGGGGGATCGGGGGGCGAACATTCAGTACTTC.

The chain employs TRBV15 and TRBJ2-2; 15 bases match TRBD2. The V and J ends lost 3 bases and 6 bases, in that order; junction bases with no gene match: 2. The germline V gene encodes CDR1 LNHNV and CDR2 YYDKDF (reference sequence). The CDR3 length is 16 residues. CDR3 amino acids: CATSSWTSGGAGELFF. CDR3 bases: TGTGCCACCAGCAGTTGGACTAGCGGGGGGGCCGGGGAGCTGTTTTTT.

This clone has just a few counts. V and J are TRBV24-1 and TRBJ1-2; 8 bases align to TRBD1. Germline V gene data show CDR1 as KGHDR and CDR2 as SFDVKD. The CDR3 is made up of 13 amino acids. With 4 bases clipped from V and 9 bases from J, the junction kept 6 bases outside the gene matches. The CDR3 protein is CATSDLDRESYTF. CDR3 coding DNA: TGTGCCACCAGTGACTTGGACAGGGAGAGCTACACCTTC.

This clone was counted a single time. The rearrangement joins TRBV11-2 to TRBJ1-3, with 8 bases aligning to TRBD1. Germline V gene lookup returns CDR1 SGHAT and CDR2 FQNNGV. V trimming: 5 bases; J trimming: 4 bases; junction bases outside the gene matches: 13. The CDR3 spans 17 residues. The CDR3 spells CASSLRQGYFSGNTIYF. The CDR3 DNA reads as TGTGCCAGCAGCCTTCGACAGGGGTATTTCTCCGGAAACACCATATATTTT.

The chain employs TRBV29-1 and TRBJ2-1; TRBD2 matches 8 bases. Germline CDR1 SQVTM, CDR2 ANQGSEA. This CDR3 is built from 15 residues. The ends lost 5 bases at V and 12 bases at J; junction bases unmatched: 18. The CDR3 sequence is CSVTIAGLEGRRQFF. The CDR3 DNA reads TGCAGCGTTACGATCGCGGGACTAGAGGGCCGACGGCAGTTCTTC.

The chain recombines TRBV7-2 with TRBJ1-4; a possible D gene is TRBD1 (5 bases). This CDR3 region has 15 residues. CDR1 and CDR2 from the germline V gene are SGHTA and FQGNSA. V dropped 3 bases and J dropped 7 bases, with 15 bases sitting between them. The CDR3 sequence is CASSLGRALSEKLFF. CDR3 DNA sequence: TGTGCCAGCAGCTTGGGGCGCGCCCTATCTGAAAAACTGTTTTTT.

The V and J genes are TRBV9 and TRBJ1-4; 7 positions match TRBD1. After removal of 1 base from V and 4 bases from J, the junction contained 13 bases not matched to a gene. The CDR3 runs to 18 residues. The V gene's germline CDR1 is SGDLS and CDR2 YYNGEE. The DNA for the CDR3 is TGTGCCAGCAGCGTACCAGGGGGTACAGGGAACTTTAATGAAAAACTGTTTTTT. Translating it yields CASSVPGGTGNFNEKLFF.

The chain recombines TRBV13 with TRBJ2-4; D gene uncertain. Germline V gives CDR1 PRHDT, CDR2 FYEKMQ (reference sequence). V was pared by 0 bases and J by 0 bases, with 6 bases between. CDR3 length equals 15 residues. CDR3: CASSLGNRAKNIQYF. In DNA, the CDR3 is TGTGCCAGCAGCTTAGGCAACAGAGCCAAAAACATTCAGTACTTC.

The V and J genes are TRBV2 and TRBJ1-3, with D tentatively TRBD1 (5 bases). The V end lost 7 bases, the J end lost 0 bases, and 10 bases lay between the germline ends. CDR1 is SNHLY, CDR2 FYNNEI, per germline. This CDR3 spans 14 amino acids. The CDR3 sequence is CASKQGASGNTIYF. The CDR3 DNA reads as TGTGCCAGCAAGCAAGGGGCCTCTGGAAACACCATATATTTT.

The sample holds a few counts of this clone. V is TRBV18 and J is TRBJ1-1; TRBD1 aligns across 7 bases. The CDR3 runs to 15 residues. V trimming: 6 bases; J trimming: 1 base; junction bases outside the gene matches: 8. Germline V gives CDR1 KGHSH, CDR2 LQKENI. CDR3 residues: CASSLGTASNTEAFF. Here the CDR3 DNA reads TGTGCCAGCTCCCTGGGGACAGCCTCGAACACTGAAGCTTTCTTT.

V and J are TRBV2 and TRBJ1-2; D unclear. The V end lost 2 bases, the J end lost 9 bases, and 10 bases lay between the germline ends. Germline V CDR1 and CDR2: SNHLY, FYNNEI. This CDR3 spans 12 amino acids. As DNA, the CDR3 is TGTGCCAGCAGTGAACCGGCAGGTCGCTACACCTTC. Its protein is CASSEPAGRYTF.

This clone has a single count. The rearrangement uses TRBV18 and TRBJ1-3; no firm D call. The V gene lost 3 bases and the J gene lost 1 base, with 7 bases spanning the gap. This CDR3 comprises 14 residues. The germline V gene has CDR1 KGHSH and CDR2 LQKENI. This chain's CDR3 is CASSPQRSGNTIYF. The CDR3, as DNA: TGTGCCAGCTCACCGCAGAGGTCTGGAAACACCATATATTTT.

The genes are TRBV20-1 and TRBJ1-3; D gene ambiguous. V was clipped by 6 bases and J by 4 bases, with 7 bases between them. The CDR3 covers 11 residues. The germline CDR1 and CDR2 sequences are DFQATT and SNEGSKA (reference sequence). The CDR3 sequence: CSASTGNTIYF. CDR3 bases: TGCAGTGCCAGTACAGGAAACACCATATATTTT.

This chain uses TRBV24-1 with TRBJ2-1; TRBD1 matches at 8 bases. There are 17 residues in the CDR3. V shed 3 bases and J 0 bases; nucleotides not matched to a gene: 6. Germline CDR1 reads KGHDR; CDR2 reads SFDVKD. CDR3 region: CATSDRRQGSSYNEQFF. Here the CDR3 DNA reads TGTGCCACCAGTGATAGAAGACAGGGGAGCTCCTACAATGAGCAGTTCTTC.

The chain carries TRBV20-1 and TRBJ2-6, with 8 bases that match TRBD1. Germline assignment: CDR1 DFQATT and CDR2 SNEGSKA (reference sequence). This CDR3 has 16 amino acids. Trimming at V came to 5 bases and at J to 0 bases, leaving 6 bases not matched to a gene. Written as DNA, the CDR3 is TGCAGTGCTCGTGGACAGGGCAACTCTGGGGCCAACGTCCTGACTTTC. This gives the protein CSARGQGNSGANVLTF.

The rearrangement joins TRBV7-6 to TRBJ2-1, with 14 bases that match TRBD2. Germline V gene data show CDR1 as SGHVS and CDR2 as FNYEAQ. This CDR3 spans 18 amino acids. V shed 4 bases and J 0 bases; nucleotides not matched to a gene: 5. The CDR3 bases are TGTGCCAGCAGCTCGGGACTAGCGGGGGTGAGCTCCTACAATGAGCAGTTCTTC. Translating gives CASSSGLAGVSSYNEQFF. The variable domain in full, completed from reference TRBV7-6 and TRBJ2-1, reads GAGVSQSPRYKVTKRGQDVALRCDPISGHVSLYWYRQALGQGPEFLTYFNYEAQQDKSGLPNDRFSAERPEGSISTLTIQRTEQRDSAMYRCASSSGLAGVSSYNEQFFGPGTRLTVL.